The clone carrying this TCR beta chain came up once. Data came from immunoSEQ multiplex PCR; TCRdb stores just in-frame clones and leaves some out. The sample yields hundreds of thousands of clones, around 88% seen once. The CDR3 has 17 residues. Germline V gene data show CDR1 as SGHVS and CDR2 as FQNEAQ. Losses at the gene ends were 0 bases for V and 3 bases for J; bases not matched to a gene: 8. This sample was included in a study of Ad26.COV2.S vaccination and SARS-CoV-2 variants. Looking at the study overall: The donor was enrolled in the Ad26.COV2.S arm of the COV1001 trial. Once, or twice with 56 days between doses, Ad26.COV2.S was given intramuscularly.

This sample's treatment: around 19 received Ad26.COV2.S at low or high dose, single or two shots; five or six received placebo; per-sample allocation not given. Day 63 after the first injection of vaccine or placebo was the sampling time. The sample came from a Boston adult aged 18-55 years. Expression of Wuhan-strain SARS-CoV-2 spike came from the Ad26 vector that formed the vaccine. The V call is TRBV7-8, the J call TRBJ2-7; 10 bases map to TRBD2. Sequenced here: peripheral blood, sampled in a trial of Ad26.COV2.S vaccine versus placebo. This TCR came from a person between 18 and 60 years old who received the Ad26.COV2.S COVID-19 vaccine or a placebo. The CDR3 spells CASSLAALAGENYEQYF. The CDR3 DNA sequence: TGTGCCAGCAGCTTAGCGGCCCTAGCGGGGGAGAACTACGAGCAGTACTTC.